The clone carrying this T cell receptor beta chain has just a few counts. The antigen is not known. MiXCR, run by TCRdb on the 5' RACE reads, gives a single entry per CDR3 protein. The profile shows roughly 300,000 distinct CDR3 sequences, approximately 8.4% of them singletons. This specimen belongs to a study of T-cell memory formation after mild COVID-19. The study, taken as a whole, reports: The authors left the SARS-CoV-2 specificity of second-wave clones peaking on day 37 unconfirmed. Contracting CD4+ clones were located mainly in CM and EM, and CD8+ clones in EMRA.

This TCR came from a man between 18 and 35 years old who had mild COVID-19 (a few samples of this study predate the infection). Cell type and time point are not known. Material for sequencing was PBMCs or a T cell subset sorted from them (not recorded which).

CDR3 in DNA: TGTGCCAGCAGCCAAGGGCCGACCCAGTACTTC. Encoded protein: CASSQGPTQYF. The J gene is TRBJ2-5, the V gene TRBV3-1; D is uncertain. V lost 1 base, J lost 7 bases, and 4 bases lay in between. Germline CDR1 and CDR2: LGHDT and YNNKEL (reference sequence). The CDR3 is 11 amino acids.